This TCR beta chain was profiled in a study of vaccination and CD4 T cells after COVID-19. With respect to this clonotype: The antigen is not known.

The Oncomine TCR Beta short-read assay was applied to DNA of cultured CD4+ T cells. MiXCR, applied by TCRdb to the PCR reads, yields one record per CDR3 protein. Of about 17,000 distinct CDR3 sequences listed, 45% to 70% are singletons. V was pared by 2 bases and J by 9 bases, with 8 bases between. The germline CDR1 and CDR2 sequences are MNHNS and SASEGT. The CDR3 spans 11 residues. The treatment denotes: approximately nine-day PBMC culture with coronavirus spike peptide pools or control peptides (ViraFEST assay). The medium had half its volume replaced with fresh IL-2 medium on days 3 and 7. The source is a human donor who had recovered from COVID-19. Material: CD4+ T cells from blood, cultured in vitro. This chain joins TRBV6-1 and TRBJ2-7; D unclear. The CDR3 DNA reads TGTGCCAGCAGTGAATGGGAAGGGCAGTACTTC. Translation: CASSEWEGQYF.